Below, 7 T cell receptor beta chains from the same sample are listed, as sequenced in a study of blood T cell repertoires in COVID-19. Measured with immunoSEQ multiplex PCR; TCRdb has only the in-frame clones, and not every one. The profile shows approximately 74,000 clones, 70% to 90% of them singletons. Sequenced material: peripheral blood. The receptors were gathered from a woman in her sixties with acute or convalescent COVID-19.

The chain employs TRBV7-8 and TRBJ1-5; TRBD1 aligns across 7 bases. CDR1 and CDR2 (germline): SGHVS, FQNEAQ. The V segment lost 5 bases and the J segment 11 bases; nucleotides outside the gene matches: 15. The CDR3 has 15 amino acids. The CDR3 DNA reads TGTGCCAGCAGCCCCCTTGGGGACAGTGGCCTTTCCCAGCATTTT. Its translation: CASSPLGDSGLSQHF.

This chain uses TRBV7-8 with TRBJ1-5, with D tentatively TRBD1 (6 bases). Germline CDR1 reads SGHVS; CDR2 reads FQNEAQ. The CDR3 consists of 15 residues. The V gene lost 7 bases and the J gene lost 7 bases, with 20 bases spanning the gap. In DNA form, the CDR3 reads TGTGCCAGCACCCTGGGGTGGGCAGGGGAGCAGCCCCAGCATTTT. Protein sequence: CASTLGWAGEQPQHF.

This sequence joins TRBV5-1 and TRBJ1-2; no reliable D call. The CDR3 spans 14 residues. Per the germline V gene, CDR1 is SGHRS and CDR2 is YFSETQ. Trimming took 0 bases from V and 4 from J, leaving 10 bases between them. The DNA for the CDR3 is TGCGCCAGCAGCTTGGCTGGGCAGCTCTATGGCTACACCTTC. Translated: CASSLAGQLYGYTF. The whole variable domain, filled in from reference TRBV5-1 and TRBJ1-2, reads KAGVTQTPRYLIKTRGQQVTLSCSPISGHRSVSWYQQTPGQGLQFLFEYFSETQRNKGNFPGRFSGRQFSNSRSEMNVSTLELGDSALYLCASSLAGQLYGYTFGSGTRLTVV.

The genes are TRBV16 and TRBJ1-2; no clear D. The CDR3 has 15 amino acids. Germline V lookup: CDR1 KGHSY, CDR2 FQNENV. V gave up 4 bases and J gave up 0 bases, with 12 bases separating them. The CDR3 DNA is TGTGCCAGCAGCCGCCTGACACTTACTAACTATGGCTACACCTTC. It translates to CASSRLTLTNYGYTF.

V is TRBV28 and J is TRBJ1-2, with TRBD1 matching over 7 bases. This CDR3 is built from 17 residues. V lost 6 bases to trimming and J lost 1 base; unmatched junction nucleotides: 14. From germline, CDR1 is MDHEN and CDR2 SYDVKM. The CDR3 sequence is CASSPYRDRRDNYGYTF. The DNA for the CDR3 is TGTGCCAGCAGCCCCTACCGGGACAGACGAGATAACTATGGCTACACCTTC.

The J gene is TRBJ2-3, the V gene TRBV6-5, with TRBD2 as a possible D gene (5 bases). Trimming stripped 5 bases from V and 1 base from J, with 13 bases between. Germline V gene sequence: CDR1 MNHEY, CDR2 SVGAGI. The CDR3 runs to 15 residues. In DNA, the CDR3 is TGTGCCAGCAGTCTGAGCGGTCCAGGCACAGATACGCAGTATTTT. This encodes CASSLSGPGTDTQYF.

This clone occurred a few times. The CDR3 loop is CASSPIPRQGTDTQYF. CDR3 coding DNA: TGTGCCAGCAGCCCTATACCAAGACAGGGCACAGATACGCAGTATTTT. The V call is TRBV9, the J call TRBJ2-3; possible D gene TRBD1, 6 bases. The germline V gene encodes CDR1 SGDLS and CDR2 YYNGEE. The CDR3 has 16 residues. V shed 4 bases and J shed 1 base, with 16 bases lying between them. The complete variable domain, with remaining parts taken from reference TRBV9 and TRBJ2-3, reads DSGVTQTPKHLITATGQRVTLRCSPRSGDLSVYWYQQSLDQGLQFLIQYYNGEERAKGNILERFSAQQFPDLHSELNLSSLELGDSALYFCASSPIPRQGTDTQYFGPGTRLTVL.